This entry concerns a single T cell receptor beta chain. Its antigen remains unidentified. V was clipped by 0 bases and J by 5 bases, with 10 bases between them. From germline, CDR1 is MNHEY and CDR2 SVGAGI. The CDR3 is 15 residues long. TCRdb's copy holds only in-frame clones and misses some; the assay was immunoSEQ multiplex PCR. Of 1,500,000 or so clones in the sample, approximately 98.5% are singletons; the top ten hold approximately 0.38%. The data are from a study of shared clonotypes between healthy human individuals. Study-wide findings and caveats: With several donors compared, about 5.2% of naive CD4 clonotypes were shared. Some clonotypes were shared by all four sorted-subset donors, while others were not shared. The non-shared ones had lower generation probabilities than the shared ones. Only blood was sampled, and tissue TCR repertoires likely differ from blood ones.

This clonotype was obtained from a man in his thirties or forties in good health. The sequenced material came from naive CD4+ T cells sorted from blood. Subset noted: CD45RA+ positively selected. This chain links TRBV6-5 with TRBJ1-4; perhaps TRBD1 as D (5 bases). The CDR3 spells CASSYSLGANEKLFF. DNA for the CDR3: TGTGCCAGCAGTTACTCGTTAGGGGCAAATGAAAAACTGTTTTTT.